These T cell receptor beta chains were read from a single sample in a study of blood T cell repertoires in COVID-19. Sequenced by immunoSEQ multiplex PCR; TCRdb stores in-frame clones only, minus some. The sample records fewer than 300,000 clones, over 75% being singletons. Sequenced sample: peripheral blood. The receptors were gathered from a man between 18 and 29 years old with active or convalescent COVID-19. The CDR3 runs from the conserved cysteine through the conserved F or W.

v_call	cdr3_aa
TRBV28	CASSFYSGPYNEQFF
TRBV5-4	CASTMKQGTTEQYF
TRBV7-8	CASTTRQGRGYTF
TRBV24-1	CATSAEDREFHGYTF
TRBV19	CASSGRGFGQPQHF
TRBV11-2	CASSLGGRGYNYGYTF
TRBV19	CASSIDQSMNTEAFF
TRBV2	CASNGGSYNEQFF
TRBV5-4	CASSGEVNTEAFF
TRBV7-9	CASSPPRYQETQYF
TRBV18	CASSQTQGGDSPLHF
TRBV6-1	CASSEDRSSYNSPLHF
TRBV13	CASSLSNKVGLENSPLHF
TRBV5-1	CASSLAQINSPLHF
TRBV9	CASSVGRGDRGQGSPLHF
TRBV25-1	CASGLAGGPLTDTQYF
TRBV7-2	CASSLGFGREQFF
TRBV27	CASSLKKGQIYGYTF
TRBV3-1/TRBV3-2	CASSQGTSGGAYEQYF